The rows below give T cell receptor beta chains drawn from one sample of a study of OX40 agonist ivuxolimab in advanced cancers. Generated by immunoSEQ multiplex PCR, the TCRdb table keeps only in-frame clones and is missing some. The profile shows 43,000 or so clones, 88% of them singletons. This specimen consisted of CD4+ or CD8+ T cells sorted from blood, obtained in a trial of the OX40 agonist ivuxolimab. The receptor source for this set is an adult with an advanced solid tumor such as melanoma, head and neck, liver or kidney cancer. Each CDR3 is given with its conserved first and last residue. A D gene is named only where the DNA matches it firmly. Clone size is shown for a subset of rows, as once, few, many or a class of expanded clone.

j_call: TRBJ2-7
d_call: TRBD1
clone_size: .
v_call: TRBV6-4
cdr3_nt: TGTGCCAGCAGTGATGGACAGGGCGGTTGGGAGCAGTACTTC
cdr3_aa: CASSDGQGGWEQYF

j_call: TRBJ2-3
d_call: .
clone_size: .
v_call: TRBV2
cdr3_nt: TGTGCCAGCAGTGAGAGGGGTTCGGGGTGGCCCCCTAGCACAGATACGCAGTATTTT
cdr3_aa: CASSERGSGWPPSTDTQYF

j_call: TRBJ1-6
d_call: TRBD1
clone_size: once
v_call: TRBV10-3
cdr3_nt: TGTGCCATCAGTGAGTCGGGGACAGGGGGCGGATATAATTCACCCCTCCACTTT
cdr3_aa: CAISESGTGGGYNSPLHF

j_call: TRBJ1-1
d_call: .
clone_size: .
v_call: TRBV11-2
cdr3_nt: TGTGCCAGCAGCTTAGACGGCAGACATCGGGGCGACGCTTTCTTT
cdr3_aa: CASSLDGRHRGDAFF

j_call: TRBJ2-1
d_call: TRBD2
clone_size: .
v_call: TRBV11-2
cdr3_nt: TGTGCCAGCAGGTCCTGGGGGCTAGCGGGATACAATGAGCAGTTCTTC
cdr3_aa: CASRSWGLAGYNEQFF

j_call: TRBJ1-3
d_call: .
clone_size: .
v_call: TRBV28
cdr3_nt: TGTGCCAGCAGTTTAACGGGGGCGCTCTCTGGAAACACCATATATTTT
cdr3_aa: CASSLTGALSGNTIYF

j_call: TRBJ2-2
d_call: .
clone_size: .
v_call: TRBV7-3
cdr3_nt: TGTGCCAGCAGCTTATACGGTGCCGGGGAGCTGTTTTTT
cdr3_aa: CASSLYGAGELFF

j_call: TRBJ1-2
d_call: .
clone_size: .
v_call: TRBV19
cdr3_nt: TGTGCCAGTAGGCTGGACGGCAACTATGGCTACACCTTC
cdr3_aa: CASRLDGNYGYTF

j_call: TRBJ2-7
d_call: TRBD2
clone_size: .
v_call: TRBV13
cdr3_nt: TGTGCCAGCAGTTCCGGGACTAGCGGGAGTTTGCAGTACTTC
cdr3_aa: CASSSGTSGSLQYF

j_call: TRBJ2-5
d_call: .
clone_size: .
v_call: TRBV9
cdr3_nt: TGTGCCAGCAACAATGGGGGGGCAGGGGAGACCCAGTACTTC
cdr3_aa: CASNNGGAGETQYF

j_call: TRBJ2-1
d_call: TRBD1
clone_size: .
v_call: TRBV6-6
cdr3_nt: TGTGCCAGCCGGCAGGGGGCTGGCAATGAGCAGTTCTTC
cdr3_aa: CASRQGAGNEQFF

j_call: TRBJ1-1
d_call: TRBD1
clone_size: .
v_call: TRBV6-5
cdr3_nt: TGTGCCAGCAGTCGCCGGGACAGGGACGGGACTGAAGCTTTCTTT
cdr3_aa: CASSRRDRDGTEAFF

j_call: TRBJ2-2
d_call: .
clone_size: .
v_call: TRBV9
cdr3_nt: TGTGCCAGCAGCGTAGAGCTAGGGGGCACCGGGGAGCTGTTTTTT
cdr3_aa: CASSVELGGTGELFF

j_call: TRBJ2-2
d_call: TRBD1
clone_size: .
v_call: TRBV11-2
cdr3_nt: TGTGCCAGCAGCCTGCAGGGGGCTTTGGACGGGGAGCTGTTTTTT
cdr3_aa: CASSLQGALDGELFF

j_call: TRBJ2-3
d_call: TRBD1
clone_size: .
v_call: TRBV15
cdr3_nt: TGTGCCACCAGCAGAGGGGCAGGGGGAACAGATACGCAGTATTTT
cdr3_aa: CATSRGAGGTDTQYF

j_call: TRBJ2-7
d_call: TRBD1
clone_size: .
v_call: TRBV5-6
cdr3_nt: TGTGCCAGCAACTACGGTTGGGACAGGGGGCGGGAGCAGTACTTC
cdr3_aa: CASNYGWDRGREQYF

j_call: TRBJ1-4
d_call: .
clone_size: few
v_call: TRBV2
cdr3_nt: TGTGCCAGCAGTGAAGTTTGGAGGGGGGGAGAAAAACTGTTTTTT
cdr3_aa: CASSEVWRGGEKLFF

j_call: TRBJ2-7
d_call: .
clone_size: .
v_call: TRBV5-1
cdr3_nt: TGCGCCAGCAGCTTGCGGGAGTACTCCTACGAGCAGTACTTC
cdr3_aa: CASSLREYSYEQYF

j_call: TRBJ2-1
d_call: .
clone_size: .
v_call: TRBV28
cdr3_nt: TGTGCCAGCAGTGCACCCGCTGGCGGGGCCTCCAATGAGCAGTTCTTC
cdr3_aa: CASSAPAGGASNEQFF

j_call: TRBJ2-7
d_call: TRBD2
clone_size: once
v_call: TRBV30
cdr3_nt: TGTGCAGTAGCGGGAGGGCCTGCCTCCTACGAGCAGTACTTC
cdr3_aa: CAVAGGPASYEQYF

j_call: TRBJ2-2
d_call: .
clone_size: .
v_call: TRBV2
cdr3_nt: TGTGCCAGCAGAGAGGATCGAGGCGTGAACACTGGGGAGCTGTTTTTT
cdr3_aa: CASREDRGVNTGELFF

j_call: TRBJ1-4
d_call: .
clone_size: .
v_call: TRBV6-1
cdr3_nt: TGTGCCAGCAGGGGCCAGGCGGGAGAAAAACTGTTTTTT
cdr3_aa: CASRGQAGEKLFF

j_call: TRBJ1-2
d_call: .
clone_size: .
v_call: TRBV5-6
cdr3_nt: TGTGCCAGCAGCTTGGGTGGTCAGGGAGGCCATGGCTACACCTTC
cdr3_aa: CASSLGGQGGHGYTF

j_call: TRBJ2-3
d_call: TRBD1
clone_size: .
v_call: TRBV27
cdr3_nt: TGTGCCACCCGGACAGGGAGAACGCAGTATTTT
cdr3_aa: CATRTGRTQYF

j_call: TRBJ2-1
d_call: .
clone_size: once
v_call: TRBV5-1
cdr3_nt: TGCGCCAGCAGCTTGGATAATGAGCAGTTCTTC
cdr3_aa: CASSLDNEQFF

j_call: TRBJ1-4
d_call: TRBD1
clone_size: .
v_call: TRBV30
cdr3_nt: TGTGCCTGGAGTGTTTGGGTAGGGACAGAGAATGAAAAACTGTTTTTT
cdr3_aa: CAWSVWVGTENEKLFF

j_call: TRBJ2-2
d_call: TRBD2
clone_size: .
v_call: TRBV19
cdr3_nt: TGTGCCAGTACCCAACTAGCGGCCTCCGGGGAGCTGTTTTTT
cdr3_aa: CASTQLAASGELFF

j_call: TRBJ2-5
d_call: TRBD1
clone_size: .
v_call: TRBV6-5
cdr3_nt: TGTGCCAGCAGTTACTCAGGGACAGGGCCGCGGGAGACCCAGTACTTC
cdr3_aa: CASSYSGTGPRETQYF

j_call: TRBJ1-4
d_call: TRBD1
clone_size: .
v_call: TRBV18
cdr3_nt: TGTGCCAGCTCACCTGACAGGGAAAAAGAAAAACTGTTTTTT
cdr3_aa: CASSPDREKEKLFF

j_call: TRBJ2-1
d_call: .
clone_size: .
v_call: TRBV6-1
cdr3_nt: TGTGCCAGCGCCAAGGGCGGACCGACCTACAATGAGCAGTTCTTC
cdr3_aa: CASAKGGPTYNEQFF

j_call: TRBJ2-3
d_call: TRBD2
clone_size: .
v_call: TRBV7-3
cdr3_nt: TGTGCCAGCAGCTTAAGCGCTAGCGGGAGGGCCAGAGATACGCAGTATTTT
cdr3_aa: CASSLSASGRARDTQYF

j_call: TRBJ2-4
d_call: TRBD1
clone_size: .
v_call: TRBV19
cdr3_nt: TGTGCCAGTAGTATACCAAACGCCGGGACAGGGGGCAGAAACATTCAGTACTTC
cdr3_aa: CASSIPNAGTGGRNIQYF

j_call: TRBJ2-7
d_call: TRBD2
clone_size: .
v_call: TRBV7-3
cdr3_nt: TGTGCCAGCAGCTCGCAAGCGGGAGCGCTATACGAGCAGTACTTC
cdr3_aa: CASSSQAGALYEQYF

j_call: TRBJ2-2
d_call: .
clone_size: .
v_call: TRBV7-9
cdr3_nt: TGTGCCACTGGTGGGAGATCGAACACCGGGGAGCTGTTTTTT
cdr3_aa: CATGGRSNTGELFF

j_call: TRBJ1-2
d_call: TRBD1
clone_size: once
v_call: TRBV6-5
cdr3_nt: TGTGCCAGCGGGTACAGGGGCGGCTACACCTTC
cdr3_aa: CASGYRGGYTF

j_call: TRBJ2-7
d_call: .
clone_size: .
v_call: TRBV10-1
cdr3_nt: TGCGCCAGCGTATGGCGGGCGCAGTACTTC
cdr3_aa: CASVWRAQYF

j_call: TRBJ1-2
d_call: .
clone_size: .
v_call: TRBV28
cdr3_nt: TGTGCCAGCGGGACGGGGAACTATGGCTACACCTTC
cdr3_aa: CASGTGNYGYTF

j_call: TRBJ1-1
d_call: .
clone_size: .
v_call: TRBV7-8
cdr3_nt: TGTGCCAGCAGCTTAGCACGACTGGCTTGGAACACTGAAGCTTTCTTT
cdr3_aa: CASSLARLAWNTEAFF

j_call: TRBJ1-6
d_call: TRBD1
clone_size: .
v_call: TRBV6-5
cdr3_nt: TGTGCCAGCACCCAGGGGGACCCCGGGATTTCACCCCTCCACTTT
cdr3_aa: CASTQGDPGISPLHF

j_call: TRBJ2-1
d_call: TRBD1
clone_size: .
v_call: TRBV5-1
cdr3_nt: TGCGCCAGCAGCTTACCGGGACAGTACAATGAGCAGTTCTTC
cdr3_aa: CASSLPGQYNEQFF

j_call: TRBJ2-1
d_call: TRBD2
clone_size: .
v_call: TRBV10-3
cdr3_nt: TGTGCCATCAGTGAGTCGGGACTAGGAGAACGTGAGCAGTTCTTC
cdr3_aa: CAISESGLGEREQFF

j_call: TRBJ2-1
d_call: TRBD2
clone_size: .
v_call: TRBV11-2
cdr3_nt: TGTGCCAGCACCCAAGAGGGGTCTAGCGGGAATGAGCAGTTCTTC
cdr3_aa: CASTQEGSSGNEQFF

j_call: TRBJ2-7
d_call: .
clone_size: .
v_call: TRBV7-3
cdr3_nt: TGTGCCAGCAGCTCCCTAACCAAGGCTGCCTACGAGCAGTACTTC
cdr3_aa: CASSSLTKAAYEQYF

j_call: TRBJ2-1
d_call: .
clone_size: once
v_call: TRBV30
cdr3_nt: TGTGCCTGGAGTGTATCTAGCCTAGTCGGTGAGCAGTTCTTC
cdr3_aa: CAWSVSSLVGEQFF

j_call: TRBJ2-7
d_call: .
clone_size: .
v_call: TRBV5-1
cdr3_nt: TGCGCCAGCAGCTCCGGATCCTACGAGCAGTACTTC
cdr3_aa: CASSSGSYEQYF

j_call: TRBJ2-2
d_call: .
clone_size: once
v_call: TRBV11-2
cdr3_nt: TGTGCCAGCAGCAAGAGGACTTCGGCGGACACCGGGGAGCTGTTTTTT
cdr3_aa: CASSKRTSADTGELFF

j_call: TRBJ2-7
d_call: TRBD2
clone_size: .
v_call: TRBV7-2
cdr3_nt: TGTGCCAGCAGACCCCTAGCGGGAGTCCCCTTCGAGCAGTACTTC
cdr3_aa: CASRPLAGVPFEQYF

j_call: TRBJ2-1
d_call: .
clone_size: .
v_call: TRBV30
cdr3_nt: TGTGCCTGGAGTGTAGGCGGGCGACGAGGGAATGAGCAGTTCTTC
cdr3_aa: CAWSVGGRRGNEQFF

j_call: TRBJ2-1
d_call: TRBD2
clone_size: once
v_call: TRBV7-9
cdr3_nt: TGTGCCAGCAGTGTCACTAGCGGGAAGCACTACAATGAGCAGTTCTTC
cdr3_aa: CASSVTSGKHYNEQFF

j_call: TRBJ1-1
d_call: .
clone_size: once
v_call: TRBV5-5
cdr3_nt: TGTGCCAGCAGCTTGGAACAGGTCGGCACTGAAGCTTTCTTT
cdr3_aa: CASSLEQVGTEAFF

j_call: TRBJ1-2
d_call: TRBD1
clone_size: .
v_call: TRBV6-5
cdr3_nt: TGTGCCAGCAAGGACAGGGGTCCCCCCTCTGGCTACACCTTC
cdr3_aa: CASKDRGPPSGYTF

j_call: TRBJ1-3
d_call: .
clone_size: .
v_call: TRBV18
cdr3_nt: TGTGCCAGCTCACCACTAACCGGGGGAGATGGAAACACCATATATTTT
cdr3_aa: CASSPLTGGDGNTIYF

j_call: TRBJ2-1
d_call: TRBD2
clone_size: .
v_call: TRBV11-3
cdr3_nt: TGTGCCAGCAGCTTAGATACAGCAGCGGGAGCCTACAATGAGCAGTTCTTC
cdr3_aa: CASSLDTAAGAYNEQFF